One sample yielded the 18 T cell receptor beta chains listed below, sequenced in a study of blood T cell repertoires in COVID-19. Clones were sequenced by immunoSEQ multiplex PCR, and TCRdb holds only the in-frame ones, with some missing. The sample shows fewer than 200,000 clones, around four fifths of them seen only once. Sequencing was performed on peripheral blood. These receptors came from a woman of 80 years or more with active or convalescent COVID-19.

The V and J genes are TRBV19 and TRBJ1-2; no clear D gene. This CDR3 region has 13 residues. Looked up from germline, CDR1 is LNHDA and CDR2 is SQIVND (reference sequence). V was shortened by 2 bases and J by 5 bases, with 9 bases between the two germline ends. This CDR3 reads CASSIQQIYGYTF. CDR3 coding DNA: TGTGCCAGTAGTATACAACAGATATATGGCTACACCTTC. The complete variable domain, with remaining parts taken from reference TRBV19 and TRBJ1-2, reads DGGITQSPKYLFRKEGQNVTLSCEQNLNHDAMYWYRQDPGQGLRLIYYSQIVNDFQKGDIAEGYSVSREKKESFPLTVTSAQKNPTAFYLCASSIQQIYGYTFGSGTRLTVV.

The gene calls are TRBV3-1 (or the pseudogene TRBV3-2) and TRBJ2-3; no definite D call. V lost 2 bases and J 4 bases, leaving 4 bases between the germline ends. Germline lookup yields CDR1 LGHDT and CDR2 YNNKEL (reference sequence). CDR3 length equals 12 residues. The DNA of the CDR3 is TGTGCCAGCAGCCAACGTCCAGATACGCAGTATTTT. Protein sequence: CASSQRPDTQYF.

The CDR3 spells CASSKRTRGSYNEQFF. CDR3 DNA: TGTGCCAGCAGTAAGAGAACGCGGGGCTCCTACAATGAGCAGTTCTTC. J is TRBJ2-1 and V is TRBV7-2, with D maybe TRBD2 (6 bases). The CDR3 runs to 16 residues. V shed 6 bases and J shed 0 bases, with 15 bases lying between them. Germline V gives CDR1 SGHTA, CDR2 FQGNSA.

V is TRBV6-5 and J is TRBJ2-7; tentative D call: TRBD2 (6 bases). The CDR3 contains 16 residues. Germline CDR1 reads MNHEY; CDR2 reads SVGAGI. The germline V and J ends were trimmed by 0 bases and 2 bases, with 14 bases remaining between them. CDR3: CASSYSRGQRAYEQYF. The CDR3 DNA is TGTGCCAGCAGTTACTCGAGGGGTCAGCGGGCCTACGAGCAGTACTTC.

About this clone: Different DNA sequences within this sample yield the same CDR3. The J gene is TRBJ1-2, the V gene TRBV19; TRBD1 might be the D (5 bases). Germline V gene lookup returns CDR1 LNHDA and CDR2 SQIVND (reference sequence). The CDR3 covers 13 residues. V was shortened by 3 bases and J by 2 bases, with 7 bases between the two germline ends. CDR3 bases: TGTGCCAGTAGTATTCAGGGAAACTATGGCTACACCTTC. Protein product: CASSIQGNYGYTF.

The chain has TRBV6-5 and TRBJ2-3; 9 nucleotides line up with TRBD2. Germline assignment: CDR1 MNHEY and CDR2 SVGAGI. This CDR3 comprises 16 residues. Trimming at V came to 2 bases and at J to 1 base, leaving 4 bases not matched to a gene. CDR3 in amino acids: CASSYQASGGTDTQYF. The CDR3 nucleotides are TGTGCCAGCAGTTACCAGGCTAGCGGGGGCACAGATACGCAGTATTTT.

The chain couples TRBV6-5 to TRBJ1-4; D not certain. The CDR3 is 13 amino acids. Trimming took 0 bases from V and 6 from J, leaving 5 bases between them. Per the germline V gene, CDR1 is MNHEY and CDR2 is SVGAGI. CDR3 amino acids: CASSYSLDEKLFF. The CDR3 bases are TGTGCCAGCAGTTACTCCCTCGATGAAAAACTGTTTTTT.

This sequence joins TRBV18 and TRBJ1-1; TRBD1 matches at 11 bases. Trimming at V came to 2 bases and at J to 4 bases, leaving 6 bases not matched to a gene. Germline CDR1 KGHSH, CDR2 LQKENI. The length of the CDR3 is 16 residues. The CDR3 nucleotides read TGTGCCAGCTCACCAGCCTCGGGACAGGGGGGCACTGAAGCTTTCTTT. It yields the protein CASSPASGQGGTEAFF.

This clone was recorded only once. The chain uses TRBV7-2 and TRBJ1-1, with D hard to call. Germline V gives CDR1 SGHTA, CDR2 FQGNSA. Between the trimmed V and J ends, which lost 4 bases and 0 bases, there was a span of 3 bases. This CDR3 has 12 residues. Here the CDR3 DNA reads TGTGCCAGCAGCTATATGAACACTGAAGCTTTCTTT. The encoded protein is CASSYMNTEAFF.

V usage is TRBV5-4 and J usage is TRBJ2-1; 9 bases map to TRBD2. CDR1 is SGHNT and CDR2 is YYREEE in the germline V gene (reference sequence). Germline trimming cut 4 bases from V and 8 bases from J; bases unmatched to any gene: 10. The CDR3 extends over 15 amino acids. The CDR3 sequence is CASSPGLAGNDEQFF. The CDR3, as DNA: TGTGCCAGCAGCCCCGGGCTAGCGGGGAACGATGAGCAGTTCTTC.

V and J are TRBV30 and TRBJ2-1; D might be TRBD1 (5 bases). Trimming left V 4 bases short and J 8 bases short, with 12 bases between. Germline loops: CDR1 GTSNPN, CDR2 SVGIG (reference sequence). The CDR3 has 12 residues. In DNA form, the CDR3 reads TGTGCCTGGACAGGGTACGCCGATGAGCAGTTCTTC. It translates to CAWTGYADEQFF.

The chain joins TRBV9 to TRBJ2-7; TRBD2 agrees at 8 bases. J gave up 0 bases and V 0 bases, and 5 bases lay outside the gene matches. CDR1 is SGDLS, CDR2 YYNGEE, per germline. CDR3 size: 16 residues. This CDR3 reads CASSVARRGGSYEQYF. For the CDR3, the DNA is TGTGCCAGCAGCGTAGCTCGCCGGGGGGGCTCCTACGAGCAGTACTTC.

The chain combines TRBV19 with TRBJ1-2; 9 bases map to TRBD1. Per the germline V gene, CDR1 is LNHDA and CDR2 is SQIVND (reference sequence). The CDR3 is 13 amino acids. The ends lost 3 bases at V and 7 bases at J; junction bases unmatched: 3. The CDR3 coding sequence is TGTGCCAGTAGTATGGGACAGGGCTCTGGCTACACCTTC. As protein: CASSMGQGSGYTF.

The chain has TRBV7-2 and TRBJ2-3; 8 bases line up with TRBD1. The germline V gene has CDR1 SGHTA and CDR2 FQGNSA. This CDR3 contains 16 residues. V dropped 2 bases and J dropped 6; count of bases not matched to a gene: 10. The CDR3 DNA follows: TGTGCCAGCAGCTTACTCATGACAGGGGCCAAGGATACGCAGTATTTT. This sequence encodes CASSLLMTGAKDTQYF.

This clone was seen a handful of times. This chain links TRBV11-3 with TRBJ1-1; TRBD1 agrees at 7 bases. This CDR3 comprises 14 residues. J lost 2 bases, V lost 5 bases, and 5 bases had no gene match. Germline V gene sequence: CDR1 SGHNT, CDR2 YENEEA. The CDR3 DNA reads TGTGCCAGCAGCCCACAGGGGCTAAACACTGAAGCTTTCTTT. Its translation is CASSPQGLNTEAFF.

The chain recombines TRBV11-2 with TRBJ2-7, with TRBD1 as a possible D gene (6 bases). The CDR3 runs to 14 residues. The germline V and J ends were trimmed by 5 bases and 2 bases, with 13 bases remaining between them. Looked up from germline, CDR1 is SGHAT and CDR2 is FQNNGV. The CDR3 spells CASSPSWDTYEQYF. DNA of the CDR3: TGTGCCAGCAGCCCTAGCTGGGACACCTACGAGCAGTACTTC.

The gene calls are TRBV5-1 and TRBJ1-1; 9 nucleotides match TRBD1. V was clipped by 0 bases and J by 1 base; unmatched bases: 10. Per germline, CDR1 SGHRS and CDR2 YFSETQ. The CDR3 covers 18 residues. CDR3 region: CASSLGYRGRLENTEAFF. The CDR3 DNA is TGCGCCAGCAGCTTGGGCTACAGGGGGCGACTTGAGAACACTGAAGCTTTCTTT.

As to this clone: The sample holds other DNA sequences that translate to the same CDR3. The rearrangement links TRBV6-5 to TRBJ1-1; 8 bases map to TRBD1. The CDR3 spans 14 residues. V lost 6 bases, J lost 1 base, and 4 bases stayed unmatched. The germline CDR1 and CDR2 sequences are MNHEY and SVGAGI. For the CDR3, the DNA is TGTGCCAGCAGCCCCGGACAGGGGAACACTGAAGCTTTCTTT. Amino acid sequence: CASSPGQGNTEAFF.